This entry describes one TCR beta chain. This sample is part of a study of blood T cell repertoires in COVID-19. V lost 8 bases, J lost 0 bases, and 11 bases stayed unmatched. Germline V lookup: CDR1 SGHTA, CDR2 FQGNSA. The CDR3 covers 16 residues. Authors' analysis steps: Scientists estimated how many nucleated cells there were by amplifying reference gene primers. Here immunoSEQ multiplex PCR was the method, and the copy in TCRdb shows in-frame clones only, minus some. From that table come the V and J calls and clone size; the DNA was used to work out D and trimming. The repertoire holds a few hundred thousand clones, with around 90% as singletons.

The TCR was taken from a man in his sixties with acute or convalescent COVID-19. The rearrangement uses TRBV7-2 and TRBJ2-3, with 7 positions matching TRBD1. Sequenced material: peripheral blood. CDR3 coding DNA: TGTGCCAGCGGCCTATCGACAGGGTCCAGCACAGATACGCAGTATTTT. Amino acid sequence: CASGLSTGSSTDTQYF. Full variable domain (remainder filled in from reference TRBV7-2 and TRBJ2-3): GAGVSQSPSNKVTEKGKDVELRCDPISGHTALYWYRQSLGQGLEFLIYFQGNSAPDKSGLPSDRFSAERTGGSVSTLTIQRTQQEDSAVYLCASGLSTGSSTDTQYFGPGTRLTVL.